The clone carrying this TCR beta chain was recorded at least ten times. Germline CDR1 reads LGHNA; CDR2 reads YNFKEQ. Trimming removed 4 bases at V and 1 base at J, with 13 bases between. CDR3 size: 15 residues. TCRbeta library preparation incorporated unique molecular identifiers. TCRdb independently ran MiXCR on the PCR reads; one entry per CDR3 protein. This table holds about 170,000 distinct CDR3 sequences, over 8.5% found once. This entry comes from a study of T-cell reconstitution after alpha-beta-depleted transplantation in children. This chain joins TRBV4-2 and TRBJ1-1, with a possible D match to TRBD1 (5 bases). The source of this sequence is a boy between 2 and 10 years old with acute myeloid leukemia, due to receive a stem cell transplant. Sequences were derived from PBMCs, sampled before TCRalphabeta/CD19-depleted stem cell transplant. The CDR3 sequence: CASSPGRGPNTEAFF. CDR3 coding DNA: TGTGCCAGCAGCCCGGGGCGGGGCCCGAACACTGAAGCTTTCTTT.